This TCR beta chain was captured by sequencing in a study of blood T cell repertoires in COVID-19 (dated by TCRdb to 2020 to 2021). In the study overall: Collaborator samples came from the United States, Italy and Spain and covered acute and convalescent phases of COVID-19. The repertoires were released in a freely available public database meant as a resource for research on the immune response to SARS-CoV-2. The sample metadata nearly always contained a de-identified subject ID, COVID-19 status, age in years and sex. The dataset comprised deeply sampled blood TCRbeta repertoires from subjects exposed to, actively infected with, or recovered from COVID-19. The material from the prospective study consisted of cDNA or gDNA derived from T cells, B-cell-depleted T cells, or PBMCs. The samples were drawn from the first 160 participants of the ongoing ImmuneRACE study and from 1,254 subjects provided by 6 global collaborators. Where HLA class I and class II types were available, the types were taken from metadata supplied by the sample provider, not from assay-based typing.

On this clone: It lacks a known antigen. The sample holds no much larger clone one base away, and base qualities are not on file.

CDR1 MNHEY and CDR2 SVGAGI are derived from the germline V gene. The CDR3 numbers 13 residues from cysteine through phenylalanine. The CDR3 DNA has 39 bases and is translated from base 1. V lost 7 bases and J lost 10 bases; the stretch between them is 17 bases long. In the prospective study, participants were roughly 18 to 95 years old, resided in fewer than 25 geographic areas of the United States, and were enrolled through a virtual design. In the prospective study, cohorts were assigned on the basis of participant-reported clinical history obtained from a screening survey and a study questionnaire. Recovered participants in ImmuneRACE Cohort 3 were defined as having two consecutive negative NP/OP PCR tests, clearance from a healthcare professional, or resolution of symptoms. Mobile phlebotomists in the prospective study collected whole blood, serum and a nasopharyngeal or oropharyngeal swab from every participant. Additional blood draws and questionnaires over an approximately two-month period could optionally be provided by prospective study participants. Prospective study blood samples were shipped either frozen or at room temperature before DNA extraction.

TCRbeta CDR3 regions were amplified from genomic DNA by means of the immunoSEQ Assay, a bias-controlled multiplex PCR. In the source study's methods: Nucleated cell counts per sample were estimated from amplification of reference gene primers within the assay. To quantify the absolute abundance of each unique TCRbeta CDR3 rearrangement, sequence reads were collapsed and filtered. For each sample, productive Simpson clonality was calculated by taking the square root of Simpson's diversity index across productive rearrangements. Drawn from immuneACCESS, this table holds only the in-frame rearrangements with V and J called that TCRdb kept. Clones are partly lost; checked studies trace under half to an unresolved V gene and leave the rest unexplained. The DNA was the basis for D and trimming; V, J and clone size are from that table. Recorded for this sample are approximately 350,000 clones; about 90% of them occurred a single time. The ten largest clones add up to about 2.7% of the sample.

Broad study findings and their caveats: Clinical and demographic metadata were provided uncurated, with the amount varying by source and participant.

The sample consisted of PBMCs or T cells enriched from blood (not recorded which). The receptor was derived from a woman aged 25 to 39 who had recovered from COVID-19. Rearrangement joined TRBV6-5 to TRBJ2-1; matching of 6 bases hints at TRBD2 as the D gene. Here the CDR3 is given as CASTPGGGREQFF. The sequence in DNA is TGTGCCAGCACCCCTGGGGGAGGACGGGAGCAGTTCTTC.